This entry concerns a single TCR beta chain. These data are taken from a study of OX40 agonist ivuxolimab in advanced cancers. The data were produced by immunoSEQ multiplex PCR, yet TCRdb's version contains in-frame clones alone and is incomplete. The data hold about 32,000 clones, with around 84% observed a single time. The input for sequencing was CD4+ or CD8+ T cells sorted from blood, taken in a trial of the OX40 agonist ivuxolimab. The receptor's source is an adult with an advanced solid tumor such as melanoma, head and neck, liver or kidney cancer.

The CDR3 is CASSLFGTYNEQFF. The CDR3 region has the DNA TGTGCCAGCAGTTTATTCGGGACCTACAATGAGCAGTTCTTC. The rearrangement uses TRBV27 and TRBJ2-1; tentative D call: TRBD2 (5 bases). Germline CDR1 reads MNHEY; CDR2 reads SMNVEV (reference sequence). The V end lost 1 base, the J end lost 2 bases, and 6 bases lay between the germline ends. CDR3 length: 14 amino acids.